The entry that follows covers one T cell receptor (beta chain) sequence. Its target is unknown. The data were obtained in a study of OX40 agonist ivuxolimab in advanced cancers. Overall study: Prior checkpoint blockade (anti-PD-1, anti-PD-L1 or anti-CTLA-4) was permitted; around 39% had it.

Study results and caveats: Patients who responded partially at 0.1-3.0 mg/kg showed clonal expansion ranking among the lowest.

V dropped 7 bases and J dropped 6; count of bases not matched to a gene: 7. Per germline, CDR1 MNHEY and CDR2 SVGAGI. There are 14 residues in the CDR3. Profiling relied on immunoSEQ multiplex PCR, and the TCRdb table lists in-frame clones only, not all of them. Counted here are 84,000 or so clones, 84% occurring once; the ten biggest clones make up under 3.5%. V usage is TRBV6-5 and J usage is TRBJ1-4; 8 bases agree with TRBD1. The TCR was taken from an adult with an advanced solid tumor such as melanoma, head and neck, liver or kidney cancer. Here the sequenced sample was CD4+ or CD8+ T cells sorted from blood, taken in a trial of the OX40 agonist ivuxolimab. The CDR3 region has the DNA TGTGCCAGCACCTCCAGGACAGGGCATGAAAAACTGTTTTTT. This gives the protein CASTSRTGHEKLFF.